These 6 T cell receptor beta chains were sequenced from one sample in a study of shared clonotypes between healthy human individuals. Measured with immunoSEQ multiplex PCR; TCRdb has only the in-frame clones, and not every one. Found here are a few million clones, around 94% of them singletons; the top ten hold 0.14%. Input material: naive CD4+ T cells sorted from blood. Subset defined: CD45RA+ positively selected. The source is a young man in good health.

Remarks on this clone: Compared with germline, one end of the junction differs, possibly owing to a read error. The chain couples TRBV7-7 to TRBJ2-5; D might be TRBD2 (5 bases). The CDR3 loop spans 12 amino acids. Germline values: CDR1 SSHAT, CDR2 FNYEAQ (reference sequence). The CDR3 here is CASSLNGVTQYF. As DNA, the CDR3 is TGTGCTAGCAGCTTAAACGGGGTGACCCAGTACTTC.

For this clone: The sample holds other DNA sequences that translate to the same CDR3. The chain recombines TRBV18 with TRBJ2-3; D uncertain. V lost 1 base to trimming and J lost 5 bases, with 4 bases between them. Germline CDR1 KGHSH, CDR2 LQKENI. This CDR3 is 12 amino acids long. CDR3 in DNA: TGTGCCAGCTCACCACGTGGAGATACGCAGTATTTT. This encodes CASSPRGDTQYF.

This clone was found once. The chain uses TRBV11-2 and TRBJ2-7; no reliable D call. Germline lookup yields CDR1 SGHAT and CDR2 FQNNGV. Trimming removed 5 bases from V and 7 bases from J, with 12 bases in between. This CDR3 has 12 residues. CDR3 sequence (DNA): TGTGCCAGCAGCCCATATACTAATGAGCAGTACTTC. Translating it yields CASSPYTNEQYF.

The chain has TRBV7-2 and TRBJ2-2; 10 bases map to TRBD1. There are 17 residues in the CDR3. Germline V gene data show CDR1 as SGHTA and CDR2 as FQGNSA. V lost 5 bases, J lost 4 bases, and 10 bases stayed unmatched. DNA of the CDR3: TGTGCCAGCAGCGGTCGGGACAGGGGATATCGCACCGGGGAGCTGTTTTTT. Translated, it gives CASSGRDRGYRTGELFF.

This clone was detected only once. The V and J genes are TRBV7-2 and TRBJ2-3, with D hard to call. The CDR3 runs to 15 residues. Trimming pared 0 bases from V and 4 bases from J, leaving 11 bases between. Germline V CDR1 and CDR2: SGHTA, FQGNSA. The CDR3 sequence: CASSLASRVSDTQYF. In nucleotides, the CDR3 is TGTGCCAGCAGCTTAGCGTCCAGAGTCTCAGATACGCAGTATTTT.

This chain uses TRBV7-9 with TRBJ2-7; weak D call: TRBD2 (5 bases). V was clipped by 1 base and J by 1 base, with 8 bases between them. This CDR3 region has 14 residues. The germline V gene has CDR1 SEHNR and CDR2 FQNEAQ (reference sequence). Here the CDR3 reads CASSLDGNSYEQYF. Here the CDR3 DNA reads TGTGCCAGCAGCTTAGACGGGAATTCCTACGAGCAGTACTTC.